This T cell receptor (beta chain) appears in the sequencing data of a study of blood T cell repertoires in COVID-19. In the original processing: Nucleated cell counts were estimated from reference gene primer amplification. The protocol was immunoSEQ multiplex PCR, while the TCRdb copy is restricted to in-frame clones and leaves out a portion. Clone size and the V and J calls come from that table; the DNA yielded D and trimming. The table includes 150,000 to 200,000 clones, approximately 83% detected once. Trimming removed 4 bases at V and 1 base at J, with 17 bases between. This CDR3 spans 17 amino acids.

The specimen was peripheral blood. The receptor comes from a human donor with acute or convalescent COVID-19. The donor label of this sample is uncertain. This chain connects TRBV23-1 to TRBJ1-5; weak D call: TRBD1 (6 bases). TRBV23-1 is given ORF status, its function remaining uncertain. The CDR3 region has the DNA TGCGCCAGCAGTCGACCCTTACAGGGAGAGAGCAATCAGCCCCAGCATTTT. It is translated as CASSRPLQGESNQPQHF.